The 23 T cell receptor beta chains below all came from one sample that was sequenced in a study of blood T cell repertoires in COVID-19. Sequencing used immunoSEQ multiplex PCR; TCRdb keeps in-frame clones, though not all of them. Here the sample spans tens of thousands of clones, roughly four fifths being singletons. The specimen sequenced was peripheral blood. The receptors were gathered from a human donor in a cohort sampled during active COVID-19.

The chain employs TRBV6-2 or TRBV6-3 and TRBJ1-2, with D hard to call. Germline V gene data show CDR1 as MNHEY and CDR2 as SVGEGT. The CDR3 has 12 residues. Trimming removed 5 bases from V and 7 bases from J, with 11 bases in between. The CDR3 region is CASSPYPGGYTF. The CDR3 nucleotides are TGTGCCAGCAGTCCCTACCCGGGTGGCTACACCTTC.

This chain joins TRBV5-1 and TRBJ1-2; 8 positions match TRBD1. The CDR3 contains 17 residues. The ends lost 1 base at V and 2 bases at J; junction bases unmatched: 10. Germline values: CDR1 SGHRS, CDR2 YFSETQ. Here the CDR3 reads CASSLWVGTGYNYGYTF. Written as DNA, the CDR3 is TGCGCCAGCAGCTTGTGGGTCGGGACAGGATACAACTATGGCTACACCTTC.

The chain is built from TRBV5-1 and TRBJ2-3, with 7 bases identical to TRBD2. CDR3 length: 16 amino acids. Germline CDR1 and CDR2: SGHRS and YFSETQ. Trimming cost V 0 bases and J 1 base; bases outside gene matches: 5. CDR3 sequence reads: CASSLGAGAGTDTQYF. As DNA, the CDR3 is TGCGCCAGCAGCTTGGGGGCGGGAGCGGGCACAGATACGCAGTATTTT.

The rearrangement uses TRBV29-1 and TRBJ1-2, with D maybe TRBD1 (6 bases). The ends were cut back, 6 bases at V and 4 bases at J, with 9 bases in the middle. Per germline, CDR1 SQVTM and CDR2 ANQGSEA. This CDR3 region has 11 residues. CDR3 nucleotide sequence: TGCAGCGTCCGGGACATCTATGGCTACACCTTC. Translation: CSVRDIYGYTF. Filled out from reference TRBV29-1 and TRBJ1-2, the complete variable domain reads SAVISQKPSRDICQRGTSLTIQCQVDSQVTMMFWYRQQPGQSLTLIATANQGSEATYESGFVIDKFPISRPNLTFSTLTVSNMSPEDSSIYLCSVRDIYGYTFGSGTRLTVV.

The chain recombines TRBV30 with TRBJ1-1, with no clear D. Germline CDR1 GTSNPN, CDR2 SVGIG (reference sequence). The ends were cut back, 0 bases at V and 4 bases at J, with 15 bases in the middle. The CDR3 extends over 15 amino acids. CDR3 DNA: TGTGCCTGGAGTGTATTTCGGGTAATGTCCACTGAAGCTTTCTTT. Protein: CAWSVFRVMSTEAFF.

The chain combines TRBV6-1 with TRBJ1-1, with a tentative D call TRBD1 (5 bases). Germline V gene sequence: CDR1 MNHNS, CDR2 SASEGT. The germline V and J ends were trimmed by 0 bases and 1 base, with 9 bases remaining between them. The CDR3 has 15 amino acids. The CDR3 DNA follows: TGTGCCAGCAGTGAAGCAAGGGGCCAGAACACTGAAGCTTTCTTT. It encodes CASSEARGQNTEAFF.

The gene calls are TRBV7-2 and TRBJ2-1; 9 bases agree with TRBD1. This CDR3 contains 16 residues. Germline lookup yields CDR1 SGHTA and CDR2 FQGNSA. The V segment lost 1 base and the J segment 8 bases; nucleotides outside the gene matches: 9. The CDR3 DNA is TGTGCCAGCAGCTTAGGGGGACAGGGTCTTTGGGATGAGCAGTTCTTC. Translation gives CASSLGGQGLWDEQFF.

This chain joins TRBV7-9 and TRBJ1-1; D ambiguous. The CDR3 consists of 14 residues. Trimming took off 1 base at V and 5 bases at J, with 11 bases between the two ends. The germline V gene encodes CDR1 SEHNR and CDR2 FQNEAQ (reference sequence). DNA of the CDR3: TGTGCCAGCAGCTTAGGCGCGGGGAGGACTGAAGCTTTCTTT. Translated, it gives CASSLGAGRTEAFF.

This clone has only one observation. The chain recombines TRBV6-2 or TRBV6-3 with TRBJ1-1; TRBD1 is a possible D gene (5 bases). The CDR3 is 14 residues long. Trimming shortened V by 0 bases and J by 3 bases, and 8 bases separated the two germline ends. Germline CDR1 is MNHEY and CDR2 is SVGEGT. The CDR3: CASSYSTAYTEAFF. Written as DNA, the CDR3 is TGTGCCAGCAGTTACTCGACAGCGTACACTGAAGCTTTCTTT.

This clone was seen only once. The chain recombines TRBV10-1 with TRBJ2-5; 9 positions agree with TRBD2. The CDR3 runs 14 residues. In germline, CDR1 is WNHNN, CDR2 SYGVQD (reference sequence). Germline trimming cut 4 bases from V and 3 bases from J; bases unmatched to any gene: 3. The CDR3: CASSAASGKETQYF. In DNA, the CDR3 is TGCGCCAGCAGTGCGGCTAGCGGGAAAGAGACCCAGTACTTC.

This chain links TRBV28 with TRBJ1-2; 7 bases align to TRBD1. The germline V gene has CDR1 MDHEN and CDR2 SYDVKM. Losses at the gene ends were 6 bases for V and 4 bases for J; bases not matched to a gene: 8. The CDR3 has 14 amino acids. The CDR3 region has the DNA TGTGCCAGCAGCCAAGGGACAGAGAGCTATGGCTACACCTTC. Encoded protein: CASSQGTESYGYTF.

The chain couples TRBV28 to TRBJ2-3; the match to TRBD2 covers 7 bases. Germline CDR1 is MDHEN and CDR2 is SYDVKM. The CDR3 is made up of 17 amino acids. V dropped 5 bases and J dropped 3; count of bases not matched to a gene: 14. Here the CDR3 reads CASSPIPGARGTDTQYF. The CDR3, as DNA: TGTGCCAGCAGTCCCATCCCCGGGGCGCGGGGGACAGATACGCAGTATTTT.

Note on this clone: At one boundary the junction diverges from the germline segment, which might be a read error. This chain connects TRBV12-3 or TRBV12-4 to TRBJ1-2; TRBD1 matches 8 bases. This CDR3 is 13 amino acids long. The CDR3 region is CASSLETGDGYTF. CDR3 DNA: TGTGCCAGCAGCTTAGAGACAGGGGACGGCTACACCTTC.

This clone has only one observation. The chain links TRBV30 to TRBJ1-3, with D possibly being TRBD1 (5 bases). Germline assignment: CDR1 GTSNPN and CDR2 SVGIG (reference sequence). Trimming pared 0 bases from V and 4 bases from J, leaving 10 bases between. The CDR3 runs to 14 residues. The CDR3 DNA reads TGTGCCTGGAGTGTACCGGGACTGGGAAACACCATATATTTT. Protein product: CAWSVPGLGNTIYF.

V usage is TRBV7-9 and J usage is TRBJ2-6; D perhaps matches TRBD1 (6 bases). The CDR3 covers 19 residues. V lost 5 bases and J 3 bases, leaving 23 bases between the germline ends. Germline assignment: CDR1 SEHNR and CDR2 FQNEAQ (reference sequence). CDR3 DNA sequence: TGTGCCAGCAGCCCCTCGACAGGAAAAATACCCTTTGGGGCCAACGTCCTGACTTTC. Translating gives CASSPSTGKIPFGANVLTF.

The V gene is TRBV27, the J gene TRBJ2-7; D uncertain. The V gene's germline CDR1 is MNHEY and CDR2 SMNVEV (reference sequence). This CDR3 spans 13 amino acids. V was shortened by 3 bases and J by 0 bases, with 6 bases between the two germline ends. Here the CDR3 DNA reads TGTGCCAGCAGTTTGGGCTACTCCTACGAGCAGTACTTC. This gives the protein CASSLGYSYEQYF.

This clone has just a few counts. The J gene is TRBJ1-2, the V gene TRBV19; 9 nucleotides line up with TRBD1. The CDR3 is 13 amino acids. Germline V gene sequence: CDR1 LNHDA, CDR2 SQIVND (reference sequence). With 7 bases clipped from V and 2 bases from J, the junction kept 2 bases outside the gene matches. CDR3 amino acids: CASIDRGNYGYTF. CDR3 coding DNA: TGTGCCAGTATTGACAGGGGGAACTATGGCTACACCTTC. Drawing the rest from reference TRBV19 and TRBJ1-2, the complete variable domain is DGGITQSPKYLFRKEGQNVTLSCEQNLNHDAMYWYRQDPGQGLRLIYYSQIVNDFQKGDIAEGYSVSREKKESFPLTVTSAQKNPTAFYLCASIDRGNYGYTFGSGTRLTVV.

The chain carries TRBV20-1 and TRBJ2-6; no clear D gene. This CDR3 is built from 14 residues. CDR1 and CDR2 from the germline V gene are DFQATT and SNEGSKA (reference sequence). V dropped 3 bases and J dropped 2 bases, with 8 bases sitting between them. CDR3 protein: CSASIHPGANVLTF. In DNA form, the CDR3 reads TGCAGTGCTAGTATACATCCTGGGGCCAACGTCCTGACTTTC.

This chain uses TRBV19 with TRBJ2-7, with 10 bases that match TRBD1. Unmatched junction bases numbered 7, after V lost 1 base and J lost 10 bases. Germline lookup yields CDR1 LNHDA and CDR2 SQIVND (reference sequence). This CDR3 is built from 14 residues. The CDR3 nucleotides are TGTGCCAGTAGTATAGCTGGGACAGGGGATATACAGTACTTC. This sequence encodes CASSIAGTGDIQYF.

In this sample, this clone turned up once. The chain joins TRBV3-1 (or the pseudogene TRBV3-2) to TRBJ2-3; 9 bases match TRBD2. There are 17 residues in the CDR3. V dropped 1 base and J dropped 4; count of bases not matched to a gene: 9. CDR1 LGHDT and CDR2 YNNKEL come from the germline V gene (reference sequence). CDR3 sequence reads: CASSQGGSGSKADTQYF. Written as DNA, the CDR3 is TGTGCCAGCAGCCAAGGGGGTAGCGGGAGCAAAGCAGATACGCAGTATTTT.

This rearrangement joins TRBV24-1 to TRBJ2-7; D gene uncertain. CDR3 length equals 14 residues. Between the trimmed V and J ends, which lost 2 bases and 2 bases, there was a span of 9 bases. The germline gives CDR1 KGHDR, CDR2 SFDVKD. CDR3 nucleotides: TGTGCCACCAGTGATTCAGGCAGAGCCTACGAGCAGTACTTC. Protein product: CATSDSGRAYEQYF.

This sequence joins TRBV12-3 or TRBV12-4 and TRBJ2-7; tentative D call: TRBD1 (5 bases). V was trimmed by 6 bases and J by 3 bases, leaving 9 bases between them. CDR3 length: 12 residues. CDR3 coding DNA: TGTGCCAGCAGCGCGACAGTCTACGAGCAGTACTTC. This sequence encodes CASSATVYEQYF.

This chain uses TRBV7-2 with TRBJ2-3; 9 bases fit TRBD2. The ends lost 1 base at V and 1 base at J; junction bases unmatched: 6. The germline V gene encodes CDR1 SGHTA and CDR2 FQGNSA. The CDR3 consists of 17 residues. As DNA, the CDR3 is TGTGCCAGCAGCTTAGTGGGCGGGAGGGCCGGCACAGATACGCAGTATTTT. Its translation: CASSLVGGRAGTDTQYF.